The 28 T cell receptor beta chains below were found in one sample sequenced in a study of blood T cells in healthy people across ages. Using a J-beta primer mix together with a sample-barcoded 5' primer, a second PCR was run for 7 to 11 cycles. TCRdb reprocessed the 5' RACE reads with MiXCR, giving one entry per CDR3 protein. The sample contains over a million distinct CDR3 sequences, over 35% of which appear only once. The material sequenced was blood. The receptors come from a woman aged 60 to 75 in good health.

This chain uses TRBV15 with TRBJ2-5; 7 bases line up with TRBD1. Trimming at V came to 1 base and at J to 1 base, leaving 3 bases not matched to a gene. The CDR3 is made up of 15 amino acids. Germline V gene sequence: CDR1 LNHNV, CDR2 YYDKDF (reference sequence). The CDR3 here is CATSRGGGPQETQYF. CDR3 nucleotide sequence: TGTGCCACCAGCAGAGGAGGGGGCCCCCAAGAGACCCAGTACTTC.

This clonotype was seen only once. The rearrangement joins TRBV7-9 to TRBJ2-3; D unresolved. The V gene lost 4 bases and the J gene lost 0 bases, with 11 bases spanning the gap. The CDR3 loop spans 15 amino acids. CDR1 is SEHNR, CDR2 FQNEAQ, per germline (reference sequence). The CDR3 protein is CASSSSPPSTDTQYF. CDR3 DNA sequence: TGTGCCAGCAGCTCCTCACCTCCTAGCACAGATACGCAGTATTTT.

Only a few counts were recorded for this clonotype. This sequence joins TRBV6-4 and TRBJ1-6; 8 bases fit TRBD1. After removal of 4 bases from V and 10 bases from J, the junction contained 6 bases not matched to a gene. Germline values: CDR1 MRHNA, CDR2 SNTAGT. The CDR3 covers 14 residues. The CDR3 loop reads CASSATGTGSPLHF. The CDR3 region has the DNA TGTGCCAGCAGTGCCACAGGGACAGGATCACCCCTCCACTTT.

This clonotype was detected only a few times. The rearrangement joins TRBV11-2 to TRBJ2-7; weak D call: TRBD2 (5 bases). This CDR3 region has 15 residues. The V gene's germline CDR1 is SGHAT and CDR2 FQNNGV. V was shortened by 2 bases and J by 0 bases, with 11 bases between the two germline ends. CDR3 region: CASSLQRLGSYEQYF. The CDR3 nucleotides are TGTGCCAGCAGCTTACAGCGGCTCGGCTCCTACGAGCAGTACTTC.

As for this clonotype: Since a much larger clone is just one base distant, this may be a read error. V and J are TRBV29-1 and TRBJ2-1; 7 nucleotides line up with TRBD1. The J call may be mistaken, given a closer DNA end match to TRBJ2-7. From germline, CDR1 is SQVTM and CDR2 ANQGSEA. The CDR3 spans 16 residues. For the CDR3, the DNA is TGCAGCGTTGGGGGACCCGGGACAGCGGCCTACAATGAGCAGTACTTC. Amino acids: CSVGGPGTAAYNEQYF.

The chain is built from TRBV7-2 and TRBJ2-4, with D uncertain. The closer fit of TRBJ2-7 to the DNA end suggests the J call may be wrong. The CDR3 is 15 amino acids. Germline assignment: CDR1 SGHTA and CDR2 FQGNSA. CDR3 region: CASSLRISSWDEQYF. Written as DNA, the CDR3 is TGTGCCAGCAGCTTAAGGATCTCTAGTTGGGACGAGCAGTACTTC.

The gene calls are TRBV7-8 and TRBJ2-1; 10 nucleotides agree with TRBD2. The CDR3 contains 18 residues. CDR1 SGHVS and CDR2 FQNEAQ come from the germline V gene. With 3 bases clipped from V and 3 bases from J, the junction kept 11 bases outside the gene matches. The CDR3 DNA reads as TGTGCCAGCAGCTTGAGTTGGGAGGGGACTAGCGTCTACAATGAGCAGTTCTTC. Translation gives CASSLSWEGTSVYNEQFF.

This clonotype occurred a few times. In nucleotides, the CDR3 is TGTGCCAGCAGCCAACGGGTCGTAGGGACGGGAACCGGGGAGCTGTTTTTT. It specifies CASSQRVVGTGTGELFF. The V call is TRBV3-1, the J call TRBJ2-2; D may be TRBD1 or TRBD2 (5 bases each). This CDR3 comprises 17 residues. The ends were cut back, 2 bases at V and 5 bases at J, with 18 bases in the middle. Germline loops: CDR1 LGHDT, CDR2 YNNKEL (reference sequence).

This clonotype was detected a few times. The chain recombines TRBV29-1 with TRBJ1-4; D possibly corresponds to TRBD1 (5 bases). Germline lookup yields CDR1 SQVTM and CDR2 ANQGSEA. CDR3 size: 14 residues. The V end lost 5 bases, the J end lost 5 bases, and 15 bases lay between the germline ends. For the CDR3, the DNA is TGCAGCGTTATTACCGGGGCCGCGAATGAAAAACTGTTTTTT. Its translation: CSVITGAANEKLFF.

This clonotype was recorded a few times. The chain has TRBV7-2 and TRBJ2-7; tentative D call: TRBD1 (6 bases). The CDR3 has 14 residues. From germline, CDR1 is SGHTA and CDR2 FQGNSA. The V end lost 2 bases, the J end lost 5 bases, and 13 bases lay between the germline ends. In nucleotides, the CDR3 is TGTGCCAGCAGCTTACAGGGGAATCTTGACGAGCAGTACTTC. Protein sequence: CASSLQGNLDEQYF.

J is TRBJ1-2 and V is TRBV20-1, with 7 bases matching TRBD1. J was trimmed by 3 bases and V by 5 bases; bases with no gene match: 12. This CDR3 has 15 residues. Germline CDR1 DFQATT, CDR2 SNEGSKA (reference sequence). The DNA of the CDR3 is TGCAGTGCTCAAAGGGTACAGGGGCTTCACTATGGCTACACCTTC. Its translation: CSAQRVQGLHYGYTF.

This clonotype was seen more than once but under ten times. The chain uses TRBV10-3 and TRBJ2-7; TRBD1 is a possible D gene (6 bases). This CDR3 contains 13 residues. Germline values: CDR1 ENHRY, CDR2 SYGVKD. V was clipped by 10 bases and J by 5 bases, with 18 bases between them. The CDR3, as DNA: TGTGCCACCACCCCCACAGGGTTCGACGAGCAGTACTTC. Protein product: CATTPTGFDEQYF.

The V gene is TRBV2, the J gene TRBJ2-1, with 7 bases matching TRBD2. Per the germline V gene, CDR1 is SNHLY and CDR2 is FYNNEI. The CDR3 totals 16 residues. Trimming removed 0 bases from V and 15 bases from J; junction bases left unmatched: 17. CDR3 nucleotide sequence: TGTGCCAGCAGTGAAGCGCGGGGGATGACGGGGGGAGTCCGGTTCTTC. This encodes CASSEARGMTGGVRFF.

This rearrangement joins TRBV7-2 to TRBJ1-2; D perhaps matches TRBD1 (6 bases). This CDR3 contains 16 residues. Germline assignment: CDR1 SGHTA and CDR2 FQGNSA. V lost 5 bases to trimming and J lost 4 bases, with 20 bases between them. CDR3 DNA sequence: TGTGCCAGCAGCAAACCCCAACAACCAGGGGTCTATGGCTACACCTTC. Translating it yields CASSKPQQPGVYGYTF. Full variable domain (outside the CDR3, taken from reference TRBV7-2 and TRBJ1-2): GAGVSQSPSNKVTEKGKDVELRCDPISGHTALYWYRQSLGQGLEFLIYFQGNSAPDKSGLPSDRFSAERTGGSVSTLTIQRTQQEDSAVYLCASSKPQQPGVYGYTFGSGTRLTVV.

This rearrangement joins TRBV18 to TRBJ2-5; the D is unclear. This CDR3 is 13 amino acids long. Germline assignment: CDR1 KGHSH and CDR2 LQKENI. With 2 bases removed from V and 2 bases from J, the gap between germline ends came to 6 bases. CDR3 in DNA: TGTGCCAGCTCACCAATAGATCAAGAGACCCAGTACTTC. It translates to CASSPIDQETQYF.

V gene TRBV20-1 combines with J gene TRBJ2-7; 12 nucleotides align to TRBD2. The CDR3 runs to 16 residues. V gave up 3 bases and J gave up 1 base; unmatched junction bases: 7. Germline CDR1 is DFQATT and CDR2 is SNEGSKA (reference sequence). For the CDR3, the DNA is TGCAGTGCTAGCCCAAGACTAGCGGGAGTTTCCTACGAGCAGTACTTC. It encodes CSASPRLAGVSYEQYF.

This clonotype has only a few counts. This sequence joins TRBV27 and TRBJ2-7; weak D call: TRBD2 (6 bases). The V gene's germline CDR1 is MNHEY and CDR2 SMNVEV (reference sequence). This CDR3 spans 16 amino acids. The V and J ends lost 4 bases and 2 bases respectively, with 18 bases between them. CDR3 bases: TGTGCCAGCAGTTCCCGTCAAAGGGACTTCACCTACGAGCAGTACTTC. Its translation: CASSSRQRDFTYEQYF.

This clonotype was seen a few times. The chain employs TRBV7-2 and TRBJ2-7; 8 nucleotides align to TRBD2. The V gene's germline CDR1 is SGHTA and CDR2 FQGNSA. CDR3 length: 14 residues. The V and J ends lost 6 bases and 5 bases, in that order; junction bases with no gene match: 9. The chain's CDR3 is CASRTGTSPNEQYF. DNA for the CDR3: TGTGCCAGCAGAACCGGGACTAGTCCCAACGAGCAGTACTTC.

The genes are TRBV7-2 and TRBJ2-7; D call uncertain. Trimming removed 3 bases from V and 5 bases from J, with 11 bases in between. Germline loops: CDR1 SGHTA, CDR2 FQGNSA. The CDR3 has 13 residues. CDR3 sequence (DNA): TGTGCCAGCAGCTTTCTCGACAACCACGAGCAGTACTTC. Encoded protein: CASSFLDNHEQYF. Together with reference TRBV7-2 and TRBJ2-7, the CDR3 gives the full variable domain: GAGVSQSPSNKVTEKGKDVELRCDPISGHTALYWYRQSLGQGLEFLIYFQGNSAPDKSGLPSDRFSAERTGGSVSTLTIQRTQQEDSAVYLCASSFLDNHEQYFGPGTRLTVT.

This clonotype turned up a few times. The rearrangement links TRBV6-2 or TRBV6-3 to TRBJ2-5, with 13 bases lining up with TRBD2. Germline loops: CDR1 MNHEY, CDR2 SVGEGT. There are 18 residues in the CDR3. Unmatched junction bases numbered 14, after V lost 6 bases and J lost 4 bases. In DNA form, the CDR3 reads TGTGCCAGCAGCCGTGGACTAGCGGGAGAGGTTGGGGTAGAGACCCAGTACTTC. Protein sequence: CASSRGLAGEVGVETQYF.

A few counts support this clonotype. The V call is TRBV27, the J call TRBJ2-1, with D possibly being TRBD2 (6 bases). Germline V gene lookup returns CDR1 MNHEY and CDR2 SMNVEV (reference sequence). V dropped 3 bases and J dropped 8 bases, with 23 bases sitting between them. The length of the CDR3 is 17 residues. CDR3 sequence reads: CASSFFQLRRAGDEQFF. CDR3 in DNA: TGTGCCAGCAGTTTTTTTCAGCTACGGCGAGCGGGCGATGAGCAGTTCTTC.

The chain carries TRBV12-3 or TRBV12-4 and TRBJ2-2; a possible D gene is TRBD2 (6 bases). This CDR3 spans 14 amino acids. Deletions cut 7 bases from V and 6 bases from J, with 15 bases between. The CDR3 bases are TGTGCCAGCAAGGGGACTCGATACTCCGGGGAGCTGTTTTTT. Its translation: CASKGTRYSGELFF.

This rearrangement joins TRBV7-9 to TRBJ2-4; tentative D call: TRBD1 (5 bases). The end of the DNA is better explained by TRBJ2-7, so the J call may be wrong. This CDR3 has 15 residues. CDR1 SEHNR and CDR2 FQNEAQ come from the germline V gene (reference sequence). The CDR3 DNA reads TGTGCCAGCAGCTTCCAGGGAATTCAGCCGGACGAGCAGTACTTC. It yields the protein CASSFQGIQPDEQYF.

The CDR3: CASSLSWRAVQETQYF. DNA for the CDR3: TGTGCCAGCAGCCTTAGCTGGAGGGCCGTACAAGAGACCCAGTACTTC. The chain couples TRBV6-5 to TRBJ2-5; D perhaps matches TRBD2 (6 bases). V was clipped by 6 bases and J by 2 bases, with 19 bases between them. The length of the CDR3 is 16 residues. Germline CDR1 MNHEY, CDR2 SVGAGI.

Concerning this clonotype itself: An end of the junction does not agree with germline; a read error may underlie this. This sequence joins TRBV29-1 and TRBJ1-4; 10 bases agree with TRBD1. Germline V lookup: CDR1 SQVTM, CDR2 ANQGSEA. The CDR3 length is 15 residues. The CDR3 region is CSVEANGQGGEKLFF. In DNA, the CDR3 is TGCAGCGTCGAAGCGAATGGACAGGGGGGTGAAAAACTGTTTTTT.

This rearrangement joins TRBV10-3 to TRBJ2-1; D not resolved. The CDR3 has 12 residues. CDR1 is ENHRY, CDR2 SYGVKD, per germline. The V end was cut by 3 bases, the J end by 7 bases, with 7 bases between. CDR3 nucleotide sequence: TGTGCCATCAGTGACCCCCCAAATGAGCAGTTCTTC. Translation gives CAISDPPNEQFF.

The rearrangement joins TRBV7-9 to TRBJ2-1, with D perhaps matching TRBD2 (5 bases). The CDR3 is made up of 14 amino acids. CDR1 is SEHNR and CDR2 is FQNEAQ in the germline V gene (reference sequence). V dropped 6 bases and J dropped 7 bases, with 16 bases sitting between them. The CDR3 bases are TGTGCCAGCAGTGCAGCCCAAGGCGGGAATGAGCAGTTCTTC. This codes for CASSAAQGGNEQFF.

The J gene is TRBJ2-3, the V gene TRBV12-3 or TRBV12-4; TRBD2 matches 11 bases. The V segment lost 8 bases and the J segment 3 bases; nucleotides outside the gene matches: 10. The CDR3 length is 16 residues. The CDR3 region is CASRYTGTSGTDTQYF. The CDR3 DNA follows: TGTGCCAGCCGATACACCGGGACTAGCGGAACAGATACGCAGTATTTT.